Presented here are 26 T cell receptor beta chains from one specimen sequenced in a study of blood T cell repertoires in COVID-19. Assay: immunoSEQ multiplex PCR; the TCRdb copy retains only in-frame clones and omits some. The data contain 150,000 to 200,000 clones, 75% to 90% of them singletons. The sample consisted of peripheral blood. Source of these receptors: an older woman with COVID-19, enrolled during active disease.

The table lists this clone with a few counts. The chain employs TRBV7-8 and TRBJ1-1, with 7 bases aligning to TRBD1. This CDR3 has 19 residues. Germline V CDR1 and CDR2: SGHVS, FQNEAQ. With V trimmed by 5 bases and J by 0 bases, 18 bases remained unmatched. This chain's CDR3 is CASSRGPTGNWLMNTEAFF. CDR3 nucleotides: TGTGCCAGCAGCCGAGGCCCGACAGGGAACTGGTTGATGAACACTGAAGCTTTCTTT.

This clone occurred once. V usage is TRBV14 and J usage is TRBJ2-7; the match to TRBD2 covers 11 bases. The junction had 4 bases not matched to a gene; V was cut back by 0 bases and J by 3 bases. The CDR3 extends over 16 amino acids. The germline V gene encodes CDR1 SGHDN and CDR2 FVKESK. The DNA for the CDR3 is TGTGCCAGCAGCCAAGACTGGACTAGCGGGCACTACGAGCAGTACTTC. This sequence encodes CASSQDWTSGHYEQYF.

This clone was seen more than once but under ten times. This sequence joins TRBV10-1 and TRBJ1-1; no clear D. The germline CDR1 and CDR2 sequences are WNHNN and SYGVQD (reference sequence). There are 14 residues in the CDR3. Trimming shortened V by 4 bases and J by 2 bases, and 11 bases separated the two germline ends. DNA for the CDR3: TGCGCCAGCAGTGCCGGACTGACCAACACTGAAGCTTTCTTT. This codes for CASSAGLTNTEAFF.

This chain uses TRBV15 with TRBJ2-7; D ambiguous. The CDR3 totals 12 residues. Germline CDR1 is LNHNV and CDR2 is YYDKDF (reference sequence). With 0 bases removed from V and 6 bases from J, the gap between germline ends came to 6 bases. This CDR3 is CATSRDLGEQYF. CDR3 in DNA: TGTGCCACCAGCAGAGATCTCGGCGAGCAGTACTTC. Full variable domain (missing parts from reference TRBV15 and TRBJ2-7): DAMVIQNPRYQVTQFGKPVTLSCSQTLNHNVMYWYQQKSSQAPKLLFHYYDKDFNNEADTPDNFQSRRPNTSFCFLDIRSPGLGDTAMYLCATSRDLGEQYFGPGTRLTVT.

J is TRBJ1-6 and V is TRBV6-6; TRBD1 might be the D (6 bases). The CDR3 is made up of 14 amino acids. Deletions cut 5 bases from V and 5 bases from J, with 10 bases between. The germline V gene has CDR1 MNHNY and CDR2 SVGAGI (reference sequence). In DNA, the CDR3 is TGTGCCAGCAGTCTACAGGGCGATAATTCACCCCTCCACTTT. Its translation: CASSLQGDNSPLHF.

The chain is built from TRBV28 and TRBJ2-7; TRBD1 matches at 9 bases. CDR3 length equals 12 residues. Germline V gene lookup returns CDR1 MDHEN and CDR2 SYDVKM. The J segment lost 6 bases and the V segment lost 9 bases, leaving 6 bases of the junction unmatched. CDR3 sequence reads: CASYTGGGEQYF. The CDR3 DNA reads as TGTGCCAGTTATACAGGGGGCGGCGAGCAGTACTTC.

The V call is TRBV29-1, the J call TRBJ2-5; 8 positions agree with TRBD1. J gave up 4 bases and V 6 bases, and 4 bases lay outside the gene matches. CDR1 SQVTM and CDR2 ANQGSEA come from the germline V gene. The CDR3 has 12 amino acids. CDR3 region: CSVTQGVETQYF. CDR3 sequence (DNA): TGCAGCGTGACACAGGGGGTAGAGACCCAGTACTTC.

This chain connects TRBV7-2 to TRBJ2-3; 11 nucleotides agree with TRBD2. V dropped 6 bases and J dropped 3; count of bases not matched to a gene: 5. The CDR3 length is 15 residues. CDR1 and CDR2 (germline): SGHTA, FQGNSA. The CDR3, as DNA: TGTGCCAGCAGGGGTAGCGGGAGGGTTACAGATACGCAGTATTTT. Translated, it gives CASRGSGRVTDTQYF.

The V call is TRBV18, the J call TRBJ2-1, with a tentative D call TRBD1 (6 bases). The ends were cut back, 8 bases at V and 4 bases at J, with 18 bases in the middle. Germline CDR1 is KGHSH and CDR2 is LQKENI. CDR3 length equals 15 residues. DNA for the CDR3: TGTGCCAGCCCATTCGGATCGGGACAATACAATGAGCAGTTCTTC. This translates into CASPFGSGQYNEQFF.

The J gene is TRBJ1-6, the V gene TRBV6-4; perhaps TRBD1 as D (5 bases). The CDR3 extends over 15 amino acids. Trimming took off 0 bases at V and 7 bases at J, with 10 bases between the two ends. Germline CDR1 and CDR2: MRHNA and SNTAGT. CDR3 nucleotide sequence: TGTGCCAGCAGTGACTCTCAGGGTTGGAATTCACCCCTCCACTTT. Translating it yields CASSDSQGWNSPLHF.

The chain combines TRBV24-1 with TRBJ1-1; maybe TRBD1 (6 bases). CDR1 is KGHDR, CDR2 SFDVKD, per germline. The CDR3 sequence is 15 residues long. The germline V and J ends were trimmed by 4 bases and 5 bases, with 16 bases remaining between them. The CDR3, as DNA: TGTGCCACCAGTGAGGCGGGAGGGGGGACGACTGAAGCTTTCTTT. Its translation: CATSEAGGGTTEAFF.

The J gene is TRBJ2-5, the V gene TRBV6-2 or TRBV6-3, with TRBD2 identical over 13 bases. In germline, CDR1 is MNHEY, CDR2 SVGEGT. V shed 2 bases, J shed 5 bases, and the junction held 2 bases outside the gene matches. The CDR3 runs to 15 residues. This CDR3 is CASSYLTSGRETQYF. The CDR3 DNA reads TGTGCCAGCAGTTACCTGACTAGCGGGAGGGAGACCCAGTACTTC.

The V gene is TRBV4-3, the J gene TRBJ2-7; maybe TRBD2 (6 bases). Trimming cost V 0 bases and J 4 bases, with 13 bases left between them. Germline CDR1 reads LGHNA; CDR2 reads YSLEER. The CDR3 spans 15 residues. The CDR3 is CASSQERGKTYEQYF. DNA for the CDR3: TGCGCCAGCAGCCAAGAGCGCGGGAAAACATACGAGCAGTACTTC.

V is TRBV5-5 and J is TRBJ1-5; 8 bases fit TRBD1. CDR1 SGHKS and CDR2 YYEKEE come from the germline V gene (reference sequence). J gave up 4 bases and V 2 bases, and 8 bases lay outside the gene matches. The CDR3 has 16 residues. This CDR3 is CASSFDQGAPNQPQHF. DNA for the CDR3: TGTGCCAGCAGCTTTGACCAGGGGGCGCCGAATCAGCCCCAGCATTTT.

This sequence joins TRBV2 and TRBJ2-1, with 11 bases that match TRBD2. This CDR3 is 14 amino acids long. Germline trimming cut 7 bases from V and 4 bases from J; bases unmatched to any gene: 3. CDR1 is SNHLY, CDR2 FYNNEI, per germline. As DNA, the CDR3 is TGTGCCAGCACCAGACTAGCGGGATACAATGAGCAGTTCTTC. Protein sequence: CASTRLAGYNEQFF. Using reference TRBV2 and TRBJ2-1 for the parts outside the CDR3, the full variable domain is EPEVTQTPSHQVTQMGQEVILRCVPISNHLYFYWYRQILGQKVEFLVSFYNNEISEKSEIFDDQFSVERPDGSNFTLKIRSTKLEDSAMYFCASTRLAGYNEQFFGPGTRLTVL.

This clone was seen a single time. The V and J genes are TRBV2 and TRBJ1-5; D gene unclear. This CDR3 has 16 residues. CDR1 is SNHLY and CDR2 is FYNNEI in the germline V gene. Trimming removed 1 base from V and 0 bases from J, with 10 bases in between. DNA for the CDR3: TGTGCCAGCAGTGAAGTGTCTGCCTATAGCAATCAGCCCCAGCATTTT. As protein: CASSEVSAYSNQPQHF. The full variable domain, in which reference TRBV2 and TRBJ1-5 provide the parts outside the CDR3, is EPEVTQTPSHQVTQMGQEVILRCVPISNHLYFYWYRQILGQKVEFLVSFYNNEISEKSEIFDDQFSVERPDGSNFTLKIRSTKLEDSAMYFCASSEVSAYSNQPQHFGDGTRLSIL.

The gene calls are TRBV11-2 and TRBJ2-4; 8 positions match TRBD1. J was trimmed by 8 bases and V by 5 bases; bases with no gene match: 20. Per germline, CDR1 SGHAT and CDR2 FQNNGV. The CDR3 is 18 residues long. CDR3 DNA sequence: TGTGCCAGCAGCCCACGTGGACAGGGACTGGCTAGGGTGGACATTCAGTACTTC. Protein: CASSPRGQGLARVDIQYF.

This chain joins TRBV10-3 and TRBJ2-7; 8 bases match TRBD2. V shed 5 bases, J shed 5 bases, and the junction held 5 bases outside the gene matches. Per germline, CDR1 ENHRY and CDR2 SYGVKD. The CDR3 sequence is 13 residues long. CDR3 region: CAISLGGGDEQYF. The CDR3 region has the DNA TGTGCCATCAGTCTCGGGGGGGGAGACGAGCAGTACTTC.

V gene TRBV4-3 combines with J gene TRBJ2-7; 8 bases line up with TRBD1. Germline V gene lookup returns CDR1 LGHNA and CDR2 YSLEER. Trimming at V came to 0 bases and at J to 8 bases, leaving 9 bases not matched to a gene. This CDR3 is built from 15 residues. The CDR3 here is CASSQDWQGASKQYF. CDR3 in DNA: TGCGCCAGCAGCCAAGACTGGCAGGGGGCTTCGAAGCAGTACTTC.

The chain employs TRBV5-1 and TRBJ1-1, with a possible D match to TRBD1 (5 bases). The CDR3 spans 14 residues. Germline V gene data show CDR1 as SGHRS and CDR2 as YFSETQ. Trimming cost V 1 base and J 1 base, with 8 bases left between them. The CDR3 DNA follows: TGCGCCAGCAGCTTGATTCAGGGGAACACTGAAGCTTTCTTT. It codes for CASSLIQGNTEAFF.

The chain joins TRBV6-5 to TRBJ1-6; 10 bases are shared with TRBD1. Germline CDR1 is MNHEY and CDR2 is SVGAGI. The CDR3 spans 15 residues. Trimming took 5 bases from V and 7 from J; bases not matched to a gene: 5. CDR3 amino acids: CASSTRDRGNSPLHF. The CDR3 region has the DNA TGTGCCAGCAGTACCCGGGACAGGGGAAATTCACCCCTCCACTTT.

The CDR3 reads CASSLFPGQSSYEQYF. The CDR3, as DNA: TGTGCCAGCAGCTTATTCCCGGGACAGAGCTCCTACGAGCAGTACTTC. The chain links TRBV7-4 to TRBJ2-7; 7 nucleotides match TRBD1. Germline V gives CDR1 SGHVT, CDR2 SQSDAQ. The CDR3 totals 16 residues. V shed 2 bases, J shed 0 bases, and the junction held 7 bases outside the gene matches.

The V gene is TRBV6-2 or TRBV6-3, the J gene TRBJ2-7, with 9 bases that match TRBD1. This CDR3 spans 13 amino acids. With V trimmed by 5 bases and J by 4 bases, 3 bases remained unmatched. Looked up from germline, CDR1 is MNHEY and CDR2 is SVGEGT. The CDR3 bases are TGTGCCAGCAGTACCGGGACAGGGTACGAGCAGTACTTC. Protein: CASSTGTGYEQYF.

This sequence joins TRBV5-1 and TRBJ2-3; 8 bases match TRBD2. Germline CDR1 SGHRS, CDR2 YFSETQ. V lost 7 bases to trimming and J lost 4 bases; unmatched junction nucleotides: 11. The CDR3 spans 15 residues. CDR3 nucleotides: TGCGCCAGCGGGCCCGGGCGGGGGGTACCAGATACGCAGTATTTT. As protein: CASGPGRGVPDTQYF.

This clone was recorded only once. This sequence joins TRBV7-2 and TRBJ1-6; TRBD1 is a possible D gene (5 bases). This CDR3 has 16 residues. Trimming removed 1 base from V and 10 bases from J, with 17 bases in between. Germline V gene lookup returns CDR1 SGHTA and CDR2 FQGNSA. CDR3 nucleotide sequence: TGTGCCAGCAGCTTAGAGCGGGGCCTACCAGGATCACCCCTCCACTTT. The encoded protein is CASSLERGLPGSPLHF.

The CDR3 region is CASSLGQGRNQPQHF. CDR3 nucleotides: TGTGCCAGCAGCCTAGGACAGGGTCGAAATCAGCCCCAGCATTTT. The rearrangement uses TRBV7-9 and TRBJ1-5; 8 bases match TRBD1. Looked up from germline, CDR1 is SEHNR and CDR2 is FQNEAQ (reference sequence). The CDR3 totals 15 residues. V lost 5 bases, J lost 4 bases, and 7 bases stayed unmatched.